This T cell receptor beta chain stems from a study of T cell repertoires in cytomegalovirus infection. The CDR3 is made up of 15 amino acids. V was clipped by 4 bases and J by 8 bases, with 15 bases between them. Germline V gives CDR1 MDHEN, CDR2 SYDVKM. About this clonotype itself: No antigen is known for it.

Via MiXCR, TCRdb re-called the reads, giving one row per CDR3 protein. The table lists hundreds of thousands of distinct CDR3 sequences, around 30% of them singletons. The sequencing used cultured CD8+ T cells from PBMCs, collected from culture after CMV antigen stimulation. The chain couples TRBV28 to TRBJ1-6, with D unclear. The receptor comes from a human donor in good health (CMV status not recorded). Some clones in this sample may be carry-over from other donors' samples. CDR3 DNA sequence: TGTGCCAGCAGTTGGGTCGATCTCACCCATTCACCCCTCCACTTT. Amino acid sequence: CASSWVDLTHSPLHF.